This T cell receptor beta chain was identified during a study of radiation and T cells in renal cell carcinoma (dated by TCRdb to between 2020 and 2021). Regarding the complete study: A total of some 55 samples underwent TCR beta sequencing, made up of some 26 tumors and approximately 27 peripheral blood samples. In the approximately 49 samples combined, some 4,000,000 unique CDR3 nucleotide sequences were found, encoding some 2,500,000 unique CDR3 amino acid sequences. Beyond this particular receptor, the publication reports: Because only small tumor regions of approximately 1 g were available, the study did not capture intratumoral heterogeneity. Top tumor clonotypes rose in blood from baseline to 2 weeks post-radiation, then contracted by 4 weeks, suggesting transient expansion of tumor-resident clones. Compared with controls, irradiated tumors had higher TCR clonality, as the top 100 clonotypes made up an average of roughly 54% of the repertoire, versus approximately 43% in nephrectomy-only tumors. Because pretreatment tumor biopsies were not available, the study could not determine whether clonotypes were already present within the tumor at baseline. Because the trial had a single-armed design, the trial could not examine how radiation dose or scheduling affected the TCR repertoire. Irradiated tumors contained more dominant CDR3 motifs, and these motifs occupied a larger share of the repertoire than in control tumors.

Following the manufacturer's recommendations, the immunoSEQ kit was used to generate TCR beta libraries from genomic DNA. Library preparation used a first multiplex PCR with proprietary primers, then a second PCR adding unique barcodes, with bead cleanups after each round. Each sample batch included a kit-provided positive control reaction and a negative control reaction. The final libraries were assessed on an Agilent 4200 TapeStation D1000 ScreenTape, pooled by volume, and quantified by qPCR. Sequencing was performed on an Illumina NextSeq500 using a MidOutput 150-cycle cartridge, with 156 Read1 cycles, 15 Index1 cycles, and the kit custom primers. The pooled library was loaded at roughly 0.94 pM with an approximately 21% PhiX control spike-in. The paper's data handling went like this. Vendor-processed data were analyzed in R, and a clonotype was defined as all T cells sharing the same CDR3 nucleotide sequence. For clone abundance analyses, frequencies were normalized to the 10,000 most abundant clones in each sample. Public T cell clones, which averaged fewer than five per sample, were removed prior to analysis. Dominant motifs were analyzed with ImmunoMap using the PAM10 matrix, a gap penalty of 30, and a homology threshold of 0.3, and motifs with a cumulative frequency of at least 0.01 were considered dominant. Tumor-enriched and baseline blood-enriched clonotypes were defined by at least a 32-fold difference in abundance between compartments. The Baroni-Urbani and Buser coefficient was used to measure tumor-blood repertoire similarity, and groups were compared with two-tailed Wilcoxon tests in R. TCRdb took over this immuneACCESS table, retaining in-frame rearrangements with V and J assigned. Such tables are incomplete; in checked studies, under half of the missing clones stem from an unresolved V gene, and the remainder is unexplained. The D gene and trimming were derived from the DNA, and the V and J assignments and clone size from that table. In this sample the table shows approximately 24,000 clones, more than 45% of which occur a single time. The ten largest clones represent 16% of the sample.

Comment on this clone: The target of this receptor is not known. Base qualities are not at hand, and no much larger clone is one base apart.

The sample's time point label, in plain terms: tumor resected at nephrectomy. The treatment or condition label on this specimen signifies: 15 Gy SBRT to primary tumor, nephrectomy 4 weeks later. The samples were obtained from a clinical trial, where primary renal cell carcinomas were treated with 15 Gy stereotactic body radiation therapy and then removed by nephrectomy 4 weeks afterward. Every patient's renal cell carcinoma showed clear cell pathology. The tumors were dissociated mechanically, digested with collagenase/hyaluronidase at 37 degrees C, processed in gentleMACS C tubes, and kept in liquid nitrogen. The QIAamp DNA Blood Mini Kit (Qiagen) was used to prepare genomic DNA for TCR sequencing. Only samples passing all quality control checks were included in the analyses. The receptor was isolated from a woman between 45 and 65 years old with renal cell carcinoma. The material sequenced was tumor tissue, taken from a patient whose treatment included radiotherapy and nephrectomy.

The DNA sequence reads TGTGCCTGGAGCTATCAAAACATTCAGTACTTC. Translated, this is CAWSYQNIQYF. The receptor chain draws on TRBV30 and TRBJ2-4; the D gene remains uncertain. The trim is 3 bases for V and 5 bases for J, with a gap of 5 bases between the germline ends. From the cysteine up to the phenylalanine, the CDR3 has a length of 11 residues. CDR3 DNA only is kept here, 33 bases in frame from base 1. From the germline V gene (reference sequence), CDR1 is GTSNPN and CDR2 is SVGIG.